The subject of this entry is one T cell receptor (beta chain). Its antigen is unidentified. This CDR3 is 12 amino acids long. CDR1 SGHDN and CDR2 FVKESK come from the germline V gene. This record comes from a study of CXCR3-negative and CXCR3-positive naive CD8 T cells. Study-wide points: For CXCR3-positive naive cells, TRB CDR3s were more hydrophobic than those of CXCR3-negative naive cells. The TRBV-TRBJ usage of naive CXCR3-negative and CXCR3-positive cells was similar, but that of memory cells differed. Relative to memory CD8+ cells, whose diversity was much lower, both naive subsets had comparably high diversity.

The study made its TRB cDNA libraries by 5' RACE, adding UMI labels. TCRdb reprocessed the 5' RACE reads and reports one entry per CDR3 protein, with no DNA. This sample's clone table lists about 40,000 distinct CDR3 sequences. The origin of this receptor is a human donor in good health. Some clones in this sample may be carry-over from other donors' samples. Sequenced material: naive CXCR3- CD8+ T cells from blood. Subset specified: CD45RO-CCR7+CD27+CD95- naive CD8+ T cells lacking CXCR3 (TNR3-). The chain combines TRBV14 with TRBJ2-7. The CDR3 sequence is CASSQLQDEQYF.